This T cell receptor (beta chain) was sequenced in a study of Ad26.COV2.S vaccination and SARS-CoV-2 variants. Losses at the gene ends were 7 bases for V and 8 bases for J; bases not matched to a gene: 8. Per germline, CDR1 SQVTM and CDR2 ANQGSEA. There are 13 residues in the CDR3. Sample treatment: over 15 received Ad26.COV2.S at low or high dose, single or two shots; 5 received placebo; per-sample allocation not given. Specimen acquisition occurred on day 63 following the initial vaccine or placebo injection. Using immunoSEQ multiplex PCR, the repertoire was profiled, and TCRdb retains in-frame clones only, with some absent. The sample comprises 440,000 or so clones, about nine tenths of which are singletons, and about 1.7% rests with the top ten.

The specimen comprised peripheral blood, sampled in a trial of Ad26.COV2.S vaccine versus placebo. This clonotype was sampled from a person aged 18 to 65 who received the Ad26.COV2.S COVID-19 vaccine or a placebo. The chain employs TRBV29-1 and TRBJ1-2; 12 bases agree with TRBD1. DNA for the CDR3: TGCAGCGGCGGGACAGGGGGCGCTTGGGGCTACACCTTC. Translating it yields CSGGTGGAWGYTF.